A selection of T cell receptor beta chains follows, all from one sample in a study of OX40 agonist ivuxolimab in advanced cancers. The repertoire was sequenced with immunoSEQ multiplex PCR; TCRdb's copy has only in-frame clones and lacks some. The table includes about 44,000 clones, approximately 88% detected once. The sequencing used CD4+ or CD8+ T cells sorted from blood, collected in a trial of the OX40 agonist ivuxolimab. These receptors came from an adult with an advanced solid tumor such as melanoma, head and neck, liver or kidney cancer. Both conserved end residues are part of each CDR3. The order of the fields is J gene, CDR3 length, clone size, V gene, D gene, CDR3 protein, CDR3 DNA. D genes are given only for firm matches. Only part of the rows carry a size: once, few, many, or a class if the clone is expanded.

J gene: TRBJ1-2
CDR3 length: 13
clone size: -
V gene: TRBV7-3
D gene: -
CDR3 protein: CASSLGGVSGYTF
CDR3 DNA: TGTGCCAGCAGCTTAGGGGGGGTCTCCGGCTACACCTTC

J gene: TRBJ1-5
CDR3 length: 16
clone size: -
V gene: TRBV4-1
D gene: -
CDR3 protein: CASSQEAGNSNQPQHF
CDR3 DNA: TGCGCCAGCAGCCAAGAGGCGGGGAATAGCAATCAGCCCCAGCATTTT

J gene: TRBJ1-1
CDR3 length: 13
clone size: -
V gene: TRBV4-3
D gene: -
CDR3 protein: CASSQGQGTEAFF
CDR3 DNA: TGCGCCAGCAGCCAAGGTCAAGGGACTGAAGCTTTCTTT

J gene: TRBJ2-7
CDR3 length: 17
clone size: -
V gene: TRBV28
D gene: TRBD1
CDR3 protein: CASTFPGQGAHSYEQYF
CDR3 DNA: TGTGCCAGCACCTTTCCGGGACAGGGGGCCCACTCCTACGAGCAGTACTTC

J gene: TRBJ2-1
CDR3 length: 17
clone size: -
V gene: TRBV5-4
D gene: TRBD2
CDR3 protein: CASSLNSGGANVNEQFF
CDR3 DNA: TGTGCCAGCAGCTTAAATAGCGGGGGGGCCAATGTCAATGAGCAGTTCTTC

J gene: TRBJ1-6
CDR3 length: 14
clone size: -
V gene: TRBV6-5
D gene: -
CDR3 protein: CASSNRVLNSPLHF
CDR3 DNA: TGTGCCAGCAGTAACAGGGTACTCAATTCACCCCTCCACTTT

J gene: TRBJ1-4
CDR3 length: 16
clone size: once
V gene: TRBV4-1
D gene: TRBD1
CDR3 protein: CASSQSPTGGEAKLFF
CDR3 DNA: TGCGCCAGCAGCCAAAGCCCAACAGGGGGGGAGGCCAAACTGTTTTTT

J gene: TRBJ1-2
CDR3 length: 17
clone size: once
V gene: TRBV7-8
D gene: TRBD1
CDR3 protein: CASSYGQERSSGYGYTF
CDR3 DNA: TGTGCCAGCAGCTACGGACAGGAAAGATCTTCTGGGTATGGCTACACCTTC

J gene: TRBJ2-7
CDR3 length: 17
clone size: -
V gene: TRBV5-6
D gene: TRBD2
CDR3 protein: CASSLASSGGTNYEQYF
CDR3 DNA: TGTGCCAGCAGCTTGGCTAGTAGCGGGGGGACCAACTACGAGCAGTACTTC

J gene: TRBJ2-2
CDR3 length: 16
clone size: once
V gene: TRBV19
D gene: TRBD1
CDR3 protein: CASISGDRVYTGELFF
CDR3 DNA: TGTGCCAGTATTTCCGGGGACAGGGTGTACACCGGGGAGCTGTTTTTT

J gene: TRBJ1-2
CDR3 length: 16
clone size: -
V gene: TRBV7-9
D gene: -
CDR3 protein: CASSGLGARVLYGYTF
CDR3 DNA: TGTGCCAGCAGCGGATTGGGAGCACGGGTACTATATGGCTACACCTTC

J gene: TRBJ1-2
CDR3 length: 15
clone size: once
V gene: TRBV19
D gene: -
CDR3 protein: CASSIPRGTYYGYTF
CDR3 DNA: TGTGCCAGTAGTATACCCAGGGGAACGTATTATGGCTACACCTTC

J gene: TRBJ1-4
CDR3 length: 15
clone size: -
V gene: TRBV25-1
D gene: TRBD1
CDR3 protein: CASGTWDSLNEKLFF
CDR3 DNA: TGTGCCAGTGGAACATGGGACAGCCTTAATGAAAAACTGTTTTTT

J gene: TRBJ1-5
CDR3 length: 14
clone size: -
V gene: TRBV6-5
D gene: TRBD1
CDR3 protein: CASSPRQGNQPQHF
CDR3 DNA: TGTGCCAGCAGCCCCCGACAGGGAAATCAGCCCCAGCATTTT

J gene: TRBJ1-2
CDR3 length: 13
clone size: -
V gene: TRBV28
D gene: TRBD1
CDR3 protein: CASSFQDRNGYTF
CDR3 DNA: TGTGCCAGCAGTTTTCAGGACAGGAACGGCTACACCTTC

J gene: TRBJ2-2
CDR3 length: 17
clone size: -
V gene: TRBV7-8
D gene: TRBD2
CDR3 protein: CASSSFLAGTNTGELFF
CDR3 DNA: TGTGCCAGCAGCTCATTCTTAGCGGGTACGAACACCGGGGAGCTGTTTTTT

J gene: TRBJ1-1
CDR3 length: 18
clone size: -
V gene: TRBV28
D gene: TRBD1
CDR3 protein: CASSYSLTGGEVNTEAFF
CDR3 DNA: TGTGCCAGCAGCTATTCATTAACAGGGGGCGAAGTGAACACTGAAGCTTTCTTT